Listed here is a single TCR beta chain. Germline V gene lookup returns CDR1 SEHNR and CDR2 FQNEAQ (reference sequence). Deletions cut 1 base from V and 3 bases from J, with 12 bases between. The CDR3 has 15 amino acids. One entry per CDR3 protein results from TCRdb running MiXCR on the RT-PCR reads. The table lists approximately 720,000 distinct CDR3 sequences, approximately 15% of them singletons. This chain links TRBV7-9 with TRBJ1-2, with D tentatively TRBD1 (6 bases). The sequence was obtained from a female donor in good health, serving as a healthy control. The sample comprised memory CD4+ T cells from blood. CDR3 amino acids: CASSLEARGDYGYTF. The CDR3, as DNA: TGTGCCAGCAGCTTAGAGGCCAGGGGAGACTATGGCTACACCTTC. The full variable domain, in which reference TRBV7-9 and TRBJ1-2 provide the parts outside the CDR3, is DTGVSQNPRHKITKRGQNVTFRCDPISEHNRLYWYRQTLGQGPEFLTYFQNEAQLEKSRLLSDRFSAERPKGSFSTLEIQRTEQGDSAMYLCASSLEARGDYGYTFGSGTRLTVV.